Below, 4 T cell receptor beta chains from the same sample are listed, as sequenced in a study of T cells in localized non-small cell lung cancer. The protocol was immunoSEQ multiplex PCR, while the TCRdb copy is restricted to in-frame clones and leaves out a portion. In the table there are around 83,000 clones, over 80% of which are singletons. Sample: peripheral blood, taken before any cancer treatment. The receptors come from a man aged 35 to 70 with stage I squamous cell lung carcinoma.

This chain joins TRBV5-1 and TRBJ2-3; 9 bases map to TRBD1. CDR3 length: 15 amino acids. The germline V gene encodes CDR1 SGHRS and CDR2 YFSETQ. The V and J ends lost 4 bases and 0 bases, in that order; junction bases with no gene match: 3. CDR3: CASSAGQGSTDTQYF. The CDR3 DNA reads as TGCGCCAGCAGCGCGGGACAGGGTAGCACAGATACGCAGTATTTT.

The chain links TRBV7-8 to TRBJ1-2; 9 bases line up with TRBD1. V trimming: 5 bases; J trimming: 8 bases; junction bases outside the gene matches: 12. Germline loops: CDR1 SGHVS, CDR2 FQNEAQ. The CDR3 is 15 residues long. The CDR3 bases are TGTGCCAGCAGCACACCGTTCACAGGGGGCGAAGGCTACACCTTC. As protein: CASSTPFTGGEGYTF.

The chain couples TRBV11-3 to TRBJ1-1; D perhaps matches TRBD1 (6 bases). Germline V gene lookup returns CDR1 SGHNT and CDR2 YENEEA. With 4 bases removed from V and 0 bases from J, the gap between germline ends came to 12 bases. CDR3 length: 15 residues. The CDR3 DNA is TGTGCCAGCAGCTCTCCGGGACACCTGAACACTGAAGCTTTCTTT. Its translation: CASSSPGHLNTEAFF.

This clone was recorded only once. The chain carries TRBV4-3 and TRBJ1-1; D remains ambiguous. The CDR3 totals 13 residues. V lost 4 bases, J lost 0 bases, and 6 bases lay in between. Germline V gene lookup returns CDR1 LGHNA and CDR2 YSLEER. In nucleotides, the CDR3 is TGCGCCAGCAGCCCACTGGTGAACACTGAAGCTTTCTTT. This translates into CASSPLVNTEAFF.